Following are 9 T cell receptor beta chains from one sample sequenced in a study of vaccination effects on CD4 cells after COVID-19 (dated by TCRdb to between 2021 and 2024). The ViraFEST assay stimulated PBMC with viral peptide pools and then used TCR sequencing to identify antigen-specific CD4+ T cell clonotypes by expansion. After about 10 days of culture, CD4+ T cells were isolated with the EasySep CD4+ T cell isolation kit. Two doses of either the BNT162b2 or the mRNA-1273 mRNA SARS-CoV-2 vaccine were administered to participants. Library creation used the immunoSEQ multiplex PCR assay. TCRdb provides this immuneACCESS table in a form limited to in-frame rearrangements. Some clones are lacking; in checked studies, under half of them reflect an unresolved V gene, and why the rest are absent is not known. Here the sample has almost 70,000 clones; roughly 81% occur a single time. The ten largest clonotypes hold about 1.6% of the sample.

Their antigen targets remain unknown. The specimen was CD4+ T cells from PBMCs cultured with HCoV-229E spike peptides, collected after COVID-19 vaccination. This specimen's cell subset or site label, interpreted: HCoV-229E spike overlapping peptide pool stimulation. The receptors stem from a human donor who received a COVID-19 vaccine.

The chain links TRBV9 to TRBJ1-2, with D unresolved. The germline CDR1 and CDR2 sequences are SGDLS and YYNGEE. V was shortened by 4 bases and J by 5 bases, with 15 bases between the two germline ends. This CDR3 is built from 14 residues. The CDR3 DNA sequence: TGTGCCAGCAGCTCCTCCGGGGTGCGGTATGGCTACACCTTC. Translation gives CASSSSGVRYGYTF.

The V gene is TRBV4-2, the J gene TRBJ1-3; tentatively, D is TRBD1 (6 bases). In germline, CDR1 is LGHNA, CDR2 YNFKEQ. V gave up 0 bases and J gave up 5 bases, with 14 bases separating them. This CDR3 is built from 16 residues. The CDR3 DNA reads TGTGCCAGCAGCCAAGATGGGGGGGGCGGGCGAAACACCATATATTTT. Translated: CASSQDGGGGRNTIYF.

The rearrangement joins TRBV6-1 to TRBJ2-1; D may correspond to TRBD1 or TRBD2 (5 bases each). The CDR3 is made up of 14 amino acids. The V and J ends lost 1 base and 7 bases respectively, with 11 bases between them. Germline CDR1 reads MNHNS; CDR2 reads SASEGT. This CDR3 is CASSEDGAKNEQFF. The CDR3 region has the DNA TGTGCCAGCAGTGAAGACGGGGCCAAAAATGAGCAGTTCTTC.

CDR3 sequence: CASSQDQGGGNQPQHF. CDR3 nucleotide sequence: TGCGCCAGCAGCCAAGATCAAGGGGGTGGCAATCAGCCCCAGCATTTT. The chain links TRBV4-1 to TRBJ1-5; tentative D call: TRBD1 (6 bases). This CDR3 spans 16 amino acids. V lost 0 bases and J lost 2, with 11 bases in between. Per germline, CDR1 MGHRA and CDR2 YSYEKL.

V and J are TRBV5-1 and TRBJ1-1; 9 nucleotides align to TRBD1. Germline lookup yields CDR1 SGHRS and CDR2 YFSETQ. The length of the CDR3 is 15 residues. J lost 4 bases, V lost 1 base, and 5 bases had no gene match. CDR3 coding DNA: TGCGCCAGCAGCTTGTCGATGACAGGGGGCACTGAAGCTTTCTTT. Protein: CASSLSMTGGTEAFF.

This clone was detected only once. The rearrangement joins TRBV30 to TRBJ2-5; possible D gene TRBD2, 5 bases. Germline CDR1 and CDR2: GTSNPN and SVGIG (reference sequence). Trimming took 4 bases from V and 0 from J, leaving 15 bases between them. This CDR3 comprises 15 residues. This CDR3 reads CAWNRLPPYQETQYF. The CDR3 DNA sequence: TGTGCCTGGAACAGACTACCTCCGTACCAAGAGACCCAGTACTTC.

This clone came up a few times. The chain couples TRBV6-5 to TRBJ1-5, with D unresolved. Trimming removed 0 bases from V and 0 bases from J, with 9 bases in between. Germline CDR1 and CDR2: MNHEY and SVGAGI. The CDR3 covers 16 residues. DNA of the CDR3: TGTGCCAGCAGTTACTCTGGGGTTTCTAGCAATCAGCCCCAGCATTTT. This sequence encodes CASSYSGVSSNQPQHF.

The V call is TRBV7-2, the J call TRBJ2-1; 7 bases align to TRBD2. Germline trimming cut 1 base from V and 3 bases from J; bases unmatched to any gene: 3. CDR1 SGHTA and CDR2 FQGNSA come from the germline V gene. This CDR3 is built from 15 residues. The CDR3, as DNA: TGTGCCAGCAGCTTAGTGGGCGGGGGCTACAATGAGCAGTTCTTC. Translation: CASSLVGGGYNEQFF.

This clone has a handful of counts. V and J are TRBV19 and TRBJ1-1, with D unclear. The CDR3 contains 11 residues. The V end was cut by 4 bases, the J end by 7 bases, with 7 bases between. Germline V gives CDR1 LNHDA, CDR2 SQIVND (reference sequence). CDR3 bases: TGTGCCAGTAGTAGCGTAATTGAAGCTTTCTTT. It translates to CASSSVIEAFF.